The 23 T cell receptor beta chains listed next were all sequenced from one sample in a study of OX40 agonist ivuxolimab in advanced cancers. Generated by immunoSEQ multiplex PCR, the TCRdb table keeps only in-frame clones and is missing some. This repertoire shows tens of thousands of clones, 80% to 95% found once; its top ten account for roughly 13%. The material sequenced was CD4+ or CD8+ T cells sorted from blood, taken in a trial of the OX40 agonist ivuxolimab. Receptors were obtained from an adult with an advanced solid tumor such as melanoma, head and neck, liver or kidney cancer.

The CDR3 loop is CATRDRAYYGYTF. CDR3 nucleotide sequence: TGTGCCACGAGGGACAGGGCTTACTATGGCTACACCTTC. The chain employs TRBV6-5 and TRBJ1-2; 9 nucleotides agree with TRBD1. The CDR3 sequence is 13 residues long. V was pared by 10 bases and J by 3 bases, with 6 bases of the junction left unmatched. Germline V CDR1 and CDR2: MNHEY, SVGAGI.

J is TRBJ2-1 and V is TRBV6-6; TRBD1 might be the D (5 bases). Germline CDR1 is MNHNY and CDR2 is SVGAGI (reference sequence). The V gene lost 5 bases and the J gene lost 11 bases, with 16 bases spanning the gap. This CDR3 has 13 residues. In DNA, the CDR3 is TGTGCCAGCAGTCCCCCAGGGCCGTCGCAGCAGTTCTTC. It encodes CASSPPGPSQQFF.

The chain carries TRBV10-3 and TRBJ2-7, with D possibly TRBD1 on 6 matching bases. There are 15 residues in the CDR3. Germline V gene data show CDR1 as ENHRY and CDR2 as SYGVKD. Between the trimmed V and J ends, which lost 2 bases and 4 bases, there was a span of 15 bases. The CDR3 spells CAISEDNRVGYEQYF. DNA of the CDR3: TGTGCCATCAGTGAGGATAACAGGGTAGGTTACGAGCAGTACTTC.

This clone was seen just once. The chain couples TRBV27 to TRBJ2-1; D is unresolved. The CDR3 consists of 14 residues. Germline V CDR1 and CDR2: MNHEY, SMNVEV (reference sequence). Trimming stripped 7 bases from V and 2 bases from J, with 12 bases between. The CDR3 is CASTFHGPYNEQFF. CDR3 in DNA: TGTGCCAGCACTTTCCATGGTCCCTACAATGAGCAGTTCTTC.

The V and J genes are TRBV19 and TRBJ2-1; D possibly corresponds to TRBD1 (6 bases). This CDR3 is 14 amino acids long. V dropped 5 bases and J dropped 7 bases, with 15 bases sitting between them. In germline, CDR1 is LNHDA, CDR2 SQIVND (reference sequence). The CDR3 protein is CASSLTGFWNEQFF. In DNA form, the CDR3 reads TGTGCCAGTAGTCTTACAGGGTTTTGGAATGAGCAGTTCTTC.

CDR3 amino acids: CASSIESGSYNEQFF. CDR3 bases: TGTGCCAGTAGTATAGAAAGCGGCTCCTACAATGAGCAGTTCTTC. The genes are TRBV19 and TRBJ2-1; tentatively, D is TRBD2 (5 bases). Looked up from germline, CDR1 is LNHDA and CDR2 is SQIVND (reference sequence). The CDR3 runs to 15 residues. The V gene lost 0 bases and the J gene lost 0 bases, with 6 bases spanning the gap. Drawing the rest from reference TRBV19 and TRBJ2-1, the complete variable domain is DGGITQSPKYLFRKEGQNVTLSCEQNLNHDAMYWYRQDPGQGLRLIYYSQIVNDFQKGDIAEGYSVSREKKESFPLTVTSAQKNPTAFYLCASSIESGSYNEQFFGPGTRLTVL.

The chain is built from TRBV29-1 and TRBJ2-3, with D perhaps TRBD2 (11 bases). This CDR3 region has 19 residues. With 4 bases removed from V and 4 bases from J, the gap between germline ends came to 30 bases. In germline, CDR1 is SQVTM, CDR2 ANQGSEA. For the CDR3, the DNA is TGCAGCGTTGGAGGGACAGGGGTTCATAGCGGGAGGGTGTCAGATACGCAGTATTTT. Translation: CSVGGTGVHSGRVSDTQYF.

This chain joins TRBV4-1 and TRBJ2-1, with 9 bases identical to TRBD2. V shed 0 bases, J shed 9 bases, and the junction held 15 bases outside the gene matches. Per the germline V gene, CDR1 is MGHRA and CDR2 is YSYEKL. The CDR3 consists of 18 residues. The CDR3, as DNA: TGCGCCAGCAGCCAAGAATTTTCTTTAGCGGGGGTCGGAGGTGAGCAGTTCTTC. Its translation is CASSQEFSLAGVGGEQFF.

The J gene is TRBJ2-7, the V gene TRBV7-9; maybe TRBD1 (5 bases). Between the trimmed V and J ends, which lost 5 bases and 2 bases, there was a span of 10 bases. Per germline, CDR1 SEHNR and CDR2 FQNEAQ (reference sequence). This CDR3 comprises 13 residues. CDR3 in DNA: TGTGCCAGCAGCCCCGACAGCCCCTACGAGCAGTACTTC. Translated: CASSPDSPYEQYF.

This chain joins TRBV11-2 and TRBJ2-1; 7 nucleotides agree with TRBD1. Germline CDR1 SGHAT, CDR2 FQNNGV. With V trimmed by 2 bases and J by 8 bases, 3 bases remained unmatched. The CDR3 totals 13 residues. The CDR3 DNA is TGTGCCAGCAGCTTAAGGGGGCCCCATGAGCAGTTCTTC. Amino acid sequence: CASSLRGPHEQFF.

The V call is TRBV13, the J call TRBJ2-5; perhaps TRBD2 as D (6 bases). The ends were cut back, 4 bases at V and 1 base at J, with 13 bases in the middle. Germline lookup yields CDR1 PRHDT and CDR2 FYEKMQ (reference sequence). The CDR3 consists of 15 residues. CDR3 sequence (DNA): TGTGCCAGCAGCTGGGGTTTAGCGGCCCAAGAGACCCAGTACTTC. Its protein is CASSWGLAAQETQYF.

This clone was seen a handful of times. The chain combines TRBV4-1 with TRBJ1-1; D ambiguous. V was trimmed by 5 bases and J by 1 base, leaving 11 bases between them. This CDR3 has 14 residues. Germline V gives CDR1 MGHRA, CDR2 YSYEKL. CDR3 region: CASSRESGNTEAFF. DNA for the CDR3: TGCGCCAGCAGCAGGGAATCAGGGAACACTGAAGCTTTCTTT.

The chain joins TRBV9 to TRBJ2-7; no clear D. V was cut by 0 bases and J by 4 bases, with 11 bases left in between. Germline V gene data show CDR1 as SGDLS and CDR2 as YYNGEE. The CDR3 extends over 14 amino acids. The CDR3 loop is CASSVALWGYEQYF. CDR3 DNA: TGTGCCAGCAGCGTAGCACTTTGGGGTTACGAGCAGTACTTC. Complete variable domain (other parts from reference TRBV9 and TRBJ2-7): DSGVTQTPKHLITATGQRVTLRCSPRSGDLSVYWYQQSLDQGLQFLIQYYNGEERAKGNILERFSAQQFPDLHSELNLSSLELGDSALYFCASSVALWGYEQYFGPGTRLTVT.

The chain is built from TRBV5-1 and TRBJ2-7, with a weak D call TRBD1 (5 bases). The germline V and J ends were trimmed by 0 bases and 6 bases, with 7 bases remaining between them. Germline V lookup: CDR1 SGHRS, CDR2 YFSETQ. The CDR3 consists of 12 residues. The DNA for the CDR3 is TGCGCCAGCAGCTTGGCAGGGATCGAGCAGTACTTC. As protein: CASSLAGIEQYF.

The rearrangement joins TRBV13 to TRBJ1-5; 7 nucleotides match TRBD1. CDR3 size: 14 residues. The V and J ends lost 3 bases and 4 bases, in that order; junction bases with no gene match: 3. Germline V CDR1 and CDR2: PRHDT, FYEKMQ (reference sequence). The CDR3 region has the DNA TGTGCCAGCAGCTTCGGACAGGCTAATCAGCCCCAGCATTTT. This encodes CASSFGQANQPQHF.

The rearrangement uses TRBV11-2 and TRBJ1-2; D is unclear. V lost 2 bases, J lost 3 bases, and 7 bases lay in between. The germline gives CDR1 SGHAT, CDR2 FQNNGV. The CDR3 length is 13 residues. CDR3 sequence (DNA): TGTGCCAGCAGCTTAACGTCTTACTATGGCTACACCTTC. This translates into CASSLTSYYGYTF.

The chain combines TRBV19 with TRBJ1-5; D is undetermined. The CDR3 covers 15 residues. The germline V and J ends were trimmed by 3 bases and 0 bases, with 9 bases remaining between them. The germline gives CDR1 LNHDA, CDR2 SQIVND (reference sequence). The chain's CDR3 is CASSMIVYSNQPQHF. The CDR3 coding sequence is TGTGCCAGTAGTATGATTGTTTATAGCAATCAGCCCCAGCATTTT.

V gene TRBV5-1 combines with J gene TRBJ1-3; weak D call: TRBD1 (5 bases). Germline CDR1 and CDR2: SGHRS and YFSETQ. V was trimmed by 0 bases and J by 2 bases, leaving 9 bases between them. CDR3 size: 15 residues. CDR3 in amino acids: CASSLAARAGNTIYF. DNA of the CDR3: TGCGCCAGCAGCTTGGCCGCCAGGGCTGGAAACACCATATATTTT.

The chain uses TRBV30 and TRBJ2-7, with no clear D. CDR1 and CDR2 from the germline V gene are GTSNPN and SVGIG (reference sequence). Trimming left V 1 base short and J 2 bases short, with 9 bases between. The CDR3 has 13 residues. Written as DNA, the CDR3 is TGTGCCTGGAGTGGATGGCAGACCTACGAGCAGTACTTC. It codes for CAWSGWQTYEQYF. The full variable domain, rest sourced from reference TRBV30 and TRBJ2-7, is SQTIHQWPATLVQPVGSPLSLECTVEGTSNPNLYWYRQAAGRGLQLLFYSVGIGQISSEVPQNLSASRPQDRQFILSSKKLLLSDSGFYLCAWSGWQTYEQYFGPGTRLTVT.

This chain uses TRBV6-5 with TRBJ1-5; D not certain. This CDR3 spans 13 amino acids. The V end was cut by 5 bases, the J end by 1 base, with 6 bases between. Germline-derived CDR1 and CDR2 are MNHEY and SVGAGI. CDR3 nucleotides: TGTGCCAGCAGTCACGACAGCAATCAGCCCCAGCATTTT. The encoded protein is CASSHDSNQPQHF.

The gene calls are TRBV6-1 and TRBJ1-1; tentative D call: TRBD1 (5 bases). Germline CDR1 reads MNHNS; CDR2 reads SASEGT. CDR3 length: 12 residues. Between the trimmed V and J ends, which lost 7 bases and 6 bases, there was a span of 12 bases. The CDR3 here is CASIREGSEAFF. Written as DNA, the CDR3 is TGTGCCAGCATACGAGAGGGGTCTGAAGCTTTCTTT.

J is TRBJ1-5 and V is TRBV5-6; possibly TRBD1 for D (6 bases). The CDR3 is 14 amino acids. Germline V lookup: CDR1 SGHDT, CDR2 YYEEEE. V was shortened by 0 bases and J by 3 bases, with 7 bases between the two germline ends. The DNA of the CDR3 is TGTGCCAGCAGCTTGGGGACAGTCAATCAGCCCCAGCATTTT. Its protein is CASSLGTVNQPQHF.

This chain connects TRBV5-5 to TRBJ2-7, with 11 positions matching TRBD2. V shed 1 base, J shed 0 bases, and the junction held 0 bases outside the gene matches. The V gene's germline CDR1 is SGHKS and CDR2 YYEKEE (reference sequence). This CDR3 is built from 15 residues. As DNA, the CDR3 is TGTGCCAGCAGCTTGACTAGCGGGAGCTCCTACGAGCAGTACTTC. Its protein product is CASSLTSGSSYEQYF. The full variable domain, with the rest looked up from reference TRBV5-5 and TRBJ2-7, is DAGVTQSPTHLIKTRGQQVTLRCSPISGHKSVSWYQQVLGQGPQFIFQYYEKEERGRGNFPDRFSARQFPNYSSELNVNALLLGDSALYLCASSLTSGSSYEQYFGPGTRLTVT.